These T cell receptor beta chains were read from a single sample in a study of T cells expressing NK-cell markers. No DNA is given; TCRdb re-called the 5' RACE reads and lists each CDR3 protein once. This sample contains some 600,000 distinct CDR3 sequences. The sequenced sample was blood T cells: a sorted CD56 or NKG2C T cell subset, CD4+ or CD8+ T cells, or bulk PBMC T cells (not recorded which). These receptors all come from a young man in good health. Both conserved end residues are part of each CDR3. The order of the fields is J gene, V gene, CDR3 protein.

TRBJ2-1 | TRBV7-9 | CASSLAMDNEQFF
TRBJ1-5 | TRBV11-2 | CASSLNRASNQPQHF
TRBJ2-3 | TRBV20-1 | CSARDPHGGGRADTQYF
TRBJ1-2 | TRBV29-1 | CSVTSSSPTGYTF
TRBJ2-2 | TRBV28 | CALEEVGGELFF
TRBJ1-3 | TRBV5-1 | CASSLASPGPYSGNTIYF
TRBJ1-1 | TRBV5-1 | CASSLESIGTEAFF
TRBJ2-5 | TRBV5-6 | CASSTRDRRRTQYF
TRBJ2-1 | TRBV4-1 | CASSHQLARTPYNEQFF
TRBJ2-1 | TRBV7-6 | CASSVNPGQGTNEQFF
TRBJ1-2 | TRBV4-3 | CASSQNRGSYGYTF
TRBJ2-2 | TRBV28 | CASTLSGRPGTGELFF
TRBJ2-4 | TRBV12-3/TRBV12-4 | CASSLPWTELAKNIQYF
TRBJ2-3 | TRBV5-1 | CASSFKGFSSTDTQYF
TRBJ2-2 | TRBV10-2 | CASSVPSRKRSHTGELFF
TRBJ2-3 | TRBV5-1 | CASLKSGSTDTQYF
TRBJ2-2 | TRBV4-2 | CASSRNPRLASSGELFF
TRBJ2-2 | TRBV11-3 | CASSLEGTARFF
TRBJ2-5 | TRBV24-1 | CATSWGQETQYF
TRBJ2-7 | TRBV7-2 | CAGGTSGSSYEQYF
TRBJ1-2 | TRBV5-1 | CASSKGQGALLQYGYTF
TRBJ2-1 | TRBV24-1 | CATSDGRLDHEQFF
TRBJ2-1 | TRBV20-1 | CSARDWKGVSNEQFF
TRBJ2-5 | TRBV7-2 | CASRTDGTSPQETQYF
TRBJ2-4 | TRBV20-1 | CSASERLAKNIQYF
TRBJ1-2 | TRBV12-3/TRBV12-4 | CASSPRDSYGYTF
TRBJ2-2 | TRBV7-2 | CASSLADGELFF
TRBJ2-5 | TRBV20-1 | CSALLDRGRGETQYF
TRBJ2-7 | TRBV29-1 | CSVGSRQSHEQYF
TRBJ1-5 | TRBV6-2/TRBV6-3 | CASSPLALASSNQPQHF
TRBJ2-2 | TRBV5-1 | CASSLNLQRGNTGELFF
TRBJ2-3 | TRBV7-2 | CASRSGIWDTDTQYF
TRBJ2-1 | TRBV20-1 | CSASAPETGVYEQFF
TRBJ1-1 | TRBV20-1 | CSAPTAGVSTEAFF
TRBJ2-1 | TRBV20-1 | CSARDLADLYNEQFF
TRBJ2-1 | TRBV12-3/TRBV12-4 | CASSRLGLAGGRNEQFF
TRBJ1-2 | TRBV29-1 | CSVEDLGRGNYGYTF
TRBJ2-3 | TRBV7-2 | CASSPPYPGTGAAHPDTQYF
TRBJ2-3 | TRBV7-9 | CASRRRGESTDTQYF
TRBJ2-7 | TRBV15 | CATSRDRDRGRLYEQYF
TRBJ1-3 | TRBV27 | CASSNGNTIYF
TRBJ2-1 | TRBV12-5 | CASGLNPGTSRNNEQFF
TRBJ1-1 | TRBV6-5 | CASSRTRVTEAFF
TRBJ1-2 | TRBV10-3 | CASYGQAIYGYTF
TRBJ1-2 | TRBV28 | CASSLGGGAYGYTF
TRBJ2-7 | TRBV7-9 | CASSFSGTGPYEQYF
TRBJ1-1 | TRBV25-1 | CASSDFGGKNTEAFF
TRBJ2-1 | TRBV9 | CASSPSGTVGNEQFF
TRBJ2-5 | TRBV7-8 | CASSWLAATQETQYF
TRBJ1-1 | TRBV5-5 | CASSWDFRKNTEAFF
TRBJ2-2 | TRBV7-9 | CASRTLSVNGELFF